The entry below describes one T cell receptor beta chain. Per germline, CDR1 SGDLS and CDR2 YYNGEE. The V end lost 4 bases, the J end lost 2 bases, and 14 bases lay between the germline ends. This CDR3 is built from 15 residues. The entry originates in a study of T cell changes during pregnancy in multiple sclerosis. Some clones are missing from TCRdb's copy, which holds only in-frame ones; the method was immunoSEQ multiplex PCR. The sample holds 25,000 to 40,000 clones, roughly nine tenths seen once. Sequencing was performed on CD8+ T cells from peripheral blood mononuclear cells, taken in the third trimester of pregnancy. This receptor was taken from a female donor with multiple sclerosis, enrolled in a pregnancy study. The genes are TRBV9 and TRBJ2-3, with a weak D call TRBD1 (5 bases). CDR3 sequence: CASSQDSLPTDTQYF. The CDR3 DNA is TGTGCCAGCAGCCAAGACAGTCTTCCCACAGATACGCAGTATTTT.